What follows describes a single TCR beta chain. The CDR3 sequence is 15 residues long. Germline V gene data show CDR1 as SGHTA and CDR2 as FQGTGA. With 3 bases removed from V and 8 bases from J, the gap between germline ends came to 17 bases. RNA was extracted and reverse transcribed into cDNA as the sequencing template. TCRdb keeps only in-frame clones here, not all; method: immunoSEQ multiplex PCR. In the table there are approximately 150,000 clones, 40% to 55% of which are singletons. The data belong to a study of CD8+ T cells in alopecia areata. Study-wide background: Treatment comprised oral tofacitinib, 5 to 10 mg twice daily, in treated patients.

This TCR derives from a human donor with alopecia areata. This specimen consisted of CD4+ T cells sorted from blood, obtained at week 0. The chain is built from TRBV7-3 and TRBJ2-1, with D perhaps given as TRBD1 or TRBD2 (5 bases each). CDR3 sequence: CASSLDRGGWDEQFF. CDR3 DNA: TGTGCCAGCAGCTTGGATAGGGGCGGGTGGGATGAGCAGTTCTTC.